These 22 T cell receptor beta chains share one sample of origin, sequenced in a study of Graves' ophthalmopathy and Graves' hyperthyroidism. RNA served as the template for amplifying TCR beta CDR3 regions. Second-round multiplex PCR followed a first-round RT-PCR using HTBI primers. TCRdb ran MiXCR on the multiplex PCR reads and lists one entry per CDR3 protein. This sample has about 390,000 distinct CDR3 sequences, with roughly 15% found just once. Sequenced: peripheral blood. Receptor source: an adult woman with stable Graves' hyperthyroidism.

Ten or more counts support this clonotype. The chain links TRBV24-1 to TRBJ2-7; no clear D gene. Per germline, CDR1 KGHDR and CDR2 SFDVKD. Trimming pared 3 bases from V and 3 bases from J, leaving 2 bases between. This CDR3 contains 11 residues. This CDR3 reads CATSDGYEQYF. CDR3 nucleotide sequence: TGTGCCACCAGTGATGGCTACGAGCAGTACTTC.

This clonotype was observed at least ten times. The chain carries TRBV12-3 or TRBV12-4 and TRBJ2-5; D remains unclear. V was clipped by 7 bases and J by 1 base, with 16 bases between them. This CDR3 has 15 residues. CDR3 sequence: CASIEWAGSQETQYF. The DNA for the CDR3 is TGTGCCAGCATCGAGTGGGCAGGTTCCCAAGAGACCCAGTACTTC.

The chain carries TRBV6-1 and TRBJ2-7, with 10 bases matching TRBD1. Germline CDR1 is MNHNS and CDR2 is SASEGT. V dropped 6 bases and J dropped 6; count of bases not matched to a gene: 8. There are 14 residues in the CDR3. CDR3 in amino acids: CASRAGTGASEQYF. As DNA, the CDR3 is TGTGCCAGCAGGGCCGGGACAGGGGCGTCCGAGCAGTACTTC.

This clonotype was found many times. V is TRBV6-5 and J is TRBJ1-5, with D maybe TRBD1 (6 bases). V dropped 2 bases and J dropped 2 bases, with 13 bases sitting between them. CDR3 length: 16 amino acids. Germline CDR1 is MNHEY and CDR2 is SVGAGI. CDR3 sequence (DNA): TGTGCCAGCAGTTACCCCAGACAGGAAGGCAATCAGCCCCAGCATTTT. Encoded protein: CASSYPRQEGNQPQHF.

There are a few counts of this clonotype. CDR3 loop: CASSFSQGRQETQYF. Here the CDR3 DNA reads TGTGCCAGCAGCTTTTCCCAGGGGCGACAAGAGACCCAGTACTTC. The rearrangement links TRBV7-9 to TRBJ2-5; TRBD1 might be the D (6 bases). The CDR3 has 15 residues. The V end lost 3 bases, the J end lost 2 bases, and 13 bases lay between the germline ends. The germline V gene has CDR1 SEHNR and CDR2 FQNEAQ (reference sequence).

This rearrangement joins TRBV14 to TRBJ1-1; the D is unclear. This CDR3 is built from 13 residues. The germline CDR1 and CDR2 sequences are SGHDN and FVKESK. Trimming left V 5 bases short and J 1 base short, with 8 bases between. The CDR3 is CASSAYRNTEAFF. The CDR3 DNA reads as TGTGCCAGCAGCGCCTATAGGAACACTGAAGCTTTCTTT.

The chain combines TRBV5-6 with TRBJ2-2; TRBD1 might be the D (5 bases). The CDR3 has 15 amino acids. V lost 4 bases, J lost 7 bases, and 17 bases lay in between. CDR1 SGHDT and CDR2 YYEEEE come from the germline V gene. CDR3 loop: CASSPVVRQGGELFF. CDR3 DNA sequence: TGTGCCAGCAGCCCAGTCGTGAGGCAGGGCGGGGAGCTGTTTTTT.

This clonotype was counted a few times. V gene TRBV12-3 or TRBV12-4 combines with J gene TRBJ2-7; the match to TRBD1 covers 8 bases. V was pared by 3 bases and J by 5 bases, with 21 bases of the junction left unmatched. This CDR3 contains 19 residues. This CDR3 is CASSLSFGPFKDRDHEQYF. CDR3 DNA: TGTGCCAGCAGTTTGTCTTTTGGTCCTTTTAAGGACAGGGACCACGAGCAGTACTTC.

This clonotype was found many times. The genes are TRBV7-2 and TRBJ2-7; 10 bases are shared with TRBD2. CDR1 is SGHTA and CDR2 is FQGNSA in the germline V gene. The length of the CDR3 is 15 residues. V was clipped by 5 bases and J by 3 bases; unmatched bases: 7. DNA for the CDR3: TGTGCCAGCAGCCTGGGGGGGACTAGCGACTACGAGCAGTACTTC. Translated: CASSLGGTSDYEQYF.

A few counts support this clonotype. The chain carries TRBV20-1 and TRBJ2-7, with D tentatively TRBD2 (6 bases). The CDR3 has 13 amino acids. Per the germline V gene, CDR1 is DFQATT and CDR2 is SNEGSKA (reference sequence). Trimming removed 6 bases at V and 2 bases at J, with 14 bases between. CDR3 sequence (DNA): TGCAGTGCAACGACTAGGGACCCCTACGAGCAGTACTTC. Translating it yields CSATTRDPYEQYF.

This clonotype turned up a few times. The V gene is TRBV5-1, the J gene TRBJ2-5, with D hard to call. The CDR3 spans 13 residues. Trimming left V 2 bases short and J 1 base short, with 6 bases between. Germline CDR1 and CDR2: SGHRS and YFSETQ. CDR3 amino acids: CASSFQIQETQYF. CDR3 sequence (DNA): TGCGCCAGCAGCTTCCAAATCCAAGAGACCCAGTACTTC.

This chain joins TRBV11-1 and TRBJ1-1; TRBD1 matches 10 bases. Germline V gene sequence: CDR1 SGHAT, CDR2 FQDESV (reference sequence). CDR3 length: 16 residues. V trimming: 2 bases; J trimming: 5 bases; junction bases outside the gene matches: 8. The CDR3, as DNA: TGTGCCAGCAGCTTACCGCGGGACAGGGGAGGGACTGAAGCTTTCTTT. The encoded protein is CASSLPRDRGGTEAFF.

This clonotype was seen at least ten times. This rearrangement joins TRBV25-1 to TRBJ2-2; TRBD1 agrees at 7 bases. The V segment lost 5 bases and the J segment 6 bases; nucleotides outside the gene matches: 6. This CDR3 has 14 amino acids. The germline V gene encodes CDR1 MGHDK and CDR2 SYGVNS. CDR3 in amino acids: CASSSDRASGELFF. Written as DNA, the CDR3 is TGTGCCAGCAGTTCCGACAGGGCATCCGGGGAGCTGTTTTTT.

The chain uses TRBV28 and TRBJ1-2; no definite D call. Germline CDR1 MDHEN, CDR2 SYDVKM. CDR3 size: 13 residues. The V end lost 6 bases, the J end lost 4 bases, and 12 bases lay between the germline ends. In DNA, the CDR3 is TGTGCCAGCAGACATACACAGCTCTATGGCTACACCTTC. Protein product: CASRHTQLYGYTF.

This clonotype showed up many times. The CDR3 loop is CASRLQRMNTEAFF. For the CDR3, the DNA is TGTGCCAGCAGGTTACAGCGCATGAACACTGAAGCTTTCTTT. The chain employs TRBV28 and TRBJ1-1; D remains ambiguous. CDR1 is MDHEN, CDR2 SYDVKM, per germline. The CDR3 totals 14 residues. V dropped 6 bases and J dropped 0 bases, with 11 bases sitting between them.

This clonotype occurred many times. This chain joins TRBV6-1 and TRBJ1-1; no reliable D call. Trimming shortened V by 6 bases and J by 3 bases, and 11 bases separated the two germline ends. Germline V gene data show CDR1 as MNHNS and CDR2 as SASEGT. The CDR3 loop spans 13 amino acids. The CDR3 sequence: CASRQGPHTEAFF. For the CDR3, the DNA is TGTGCCAGCAGACAAGGACCGCACACTGAAGCTTTCTTT.

Concerning this clonotype: One end of the junction does not line up with germline, which may come from a read error. J is TRBJ1-1 and V is TRBV30, with TRBD1 matching 7 bases. This CDR3 has 12 residues. Germline assignment: CDR1 GTSNPN and CDR2 SVGIG (reference sequence). DNA of the CDR3: TGTGCCTCTGACAGGGATGGGACTGAAGCTTCCTTT. This codes for CASDRDGTEASF.

This clonotype was observed at least ten times. The chain uses TRBV11-1 and TRBJ2-7; TRBD1 aligns across 7 bases. The V gene end was trimmed by 6 bases and the J gene end by 2 bases; junction bases not matched to a gene: 7. The germline gives CDR1 SGHAT, CDR2 FQDESV (reference sequence). This CDR3 contains 14 residues. The CDR3 DNA follows: TGTGCCAGCAGTAAAACAGGGGTCCCCTACGAGCAGTACTTC. This gives the protein CASSKTGVPYEQYF.

This clonotype was counted at least ten times. V is TRBV7-2 and J is TRBJ2-4; the D gene is possibly TRBD1 (6 bases). Germline V gene lookup returns CDR1 SGHTA and CDR2 FQGNSA. Between the trimmed V and J ends, which lost 5 bases and 6 bases, there was a span of 14 bases. This CDR3 contains 14 residues. CDR3 loop: CASSTSTGPNIQYF. Written as DNA, the CDR3 is TGTGCCAGCAGCACCTCGACAGGTCCAAACATTCAGTACTTC.

This clonotype was picked up many times. The junction differs from germline at one of its ends, possibly a read error. The CDR3 sequence is CASSLTGAHNQSQHF. The CDR3 nucleotides are TGTGCCAGCAGTTTAACTGGGGCACACAATCAGTCCCAGCATTTT. The genes are TRBV27 and TRBJ1-5; the D gene is possibly TRBD1 (5 bases). Germline values: CDR1 MNHEY, CDR2 SMNVEV (reference sequence). This CDR3 contains 15 residues.

Many counts were recorded for this clonotype. The gene calls are TRBV20-1 and TRBJ1-2; weak D call: TRBD1 (5 bases). The germline V gene has CDR1 DFQATT and CDR2 SNEGSKA (reference sequence). The CDR3 is 13 amino acids. V lost 0 bases, J lost 2 bases, and 7 bases lay in between. The CDR3 bases are TGCAGTGCTAGAGAGGCAGGGAACTATGGCTACACCTTC. It encodes CSAREAGNYGYTF.

This clonotype was seen many times. The chain recombines TRBV12-3 or TRBV12-4 with TRBJ1-5; no reliable D call. V was clipped by 5 bases and J by 7 bases, with 15 bases between them. This CDR3 contains 14 residues. The CDR3 loop is CASSPQISRQPQHF. The CDR3 DNA reads TGTGCCAGCAGTCCACAGATTTCCCGACAGCCCCAGCATTTT.